The next 30 T cell receptor beta chains were all read from a single sample in a study of control samples from healthy donors and cancer patients. Produced via immunoSEQ multiplex PCR; TCRdb's table is partial and in-frame only. Altogether approximately 180,000 clones are present, 90% to 95% being singletons, with the ten largest covering more than 1.1%. The specimen was blood. The receptors shown here come from a woman younger than 35 in good health.

V gene TRBV28 combines with J gene TRBJ1-5; D gene unclear. Trimming removed 1 base from V and 2 bases from J, with 18 bases in between. This CDR3 region has 18 residues. Germline V lookup: CDR1 MDHEN, CDR2 SYDVKM. The DNA for the CDR3 is TGTGCCAGCAGTTTATTTACGCTGGGTAGGCATGGCAATCAGCCCCAGCATTTT. Translated, it gives CASSLFTLGRHGNQPQHF.

The gene calls are TRBV4-3 and TRBJ1-4; D is perhaps TRBD1 (6 bases). The CDR3 sequence is 15 residues long. Per germline, CDR1 LGHNA and CDR2 YSLEER. The ends were cut back, 2 bases at V and 8 bases at J, with 15 bases in the middle. CDR3 DNA: TGCGCCAGCAGCCAAATGGGGGCGGGGGGCGAAAAACTGTTTTTT. The encoded protein is CASSQMGAGGEKLFF.

This chain uses TRBV14 with TRBJ2-7; no clear D. In germline, CDR1 is SGHDN, CDR2 FVKESK. The V gene lost 3 bases and the J gene lost 1 base, with 10 bases spanning the gap. The CDR3 extends over 14 amino acids. CDR3 coding DNA: TGTGCCAGCAGCCAGGGTGGTGGATCCTACGAGCAGTACTTC. It specifies CASSQGGGSYEQYF.

The chain has TRBV2 and TRBJ1-3; TRBD1 matches at 7 bases. The ends lost 2 bases at V and 0 bases at J; junction bases unmatched: 16. Germline V lookup: CDR1 SNHLY, CDR2 FYNNEI. There are 20 residues in the CDR3. The CDR3 reads CASSEFLQGGMGFSGNTIYF. Written as DNA, the CDR3 is TGTGCCAGCAGTGAATTCCTCCAGGGGGGAATGGGATTCTCTGGAAACACCATATATTTT.

This chain uses TRBV18 with TRBJ2-1; 14 positions match TRBD2. The CDR3 sequence is 16 residues long. Unmatched junction bases numbered 7, after V lost 3 bases and J lost 9 bases. The V gene's germline CDR1 is KGHSH and CDR2 LQKENI. This CDR3 reads CASSPRLAGGQIEQFF. The CDR3 DNA reads as TGTGCCAGCTCACCCCGACTAGCGGGGGGGCAGATTGAGCAGTTCTTC.

V usage is TRBV9 and J usage is TRBJ2-1, with TRBD1 as a possible D gene (5 bases). This CDR3 has 13 amino acids. Trimming left V 0 bases short and J 6 bases short, with 7 bases between. Germline CDR1 is SGDLS and CDR2 is YYNGEE. As DNA, the CDR3 is TGTGCCAGCAGCGTAGGGGGCTTCAATGAGCAGTTCTTC. The encoded protein is CASSVGGFNEQFF.

The rearrangement links TRBV12-3 or TRBV12-4 to TRBJ1-1; a possible D gene is TRBD1 (5 bases). V dropped 2 bases and J dropped 9 bases, with 10 bases sitting between them. This CDR3 contains 12 residues. The CDR3 DNA sequence: TGTGCCAGCAGTTTAAGTGGGGCCCAAGCTTTCTTT. Protein: CASSLSGAQAFF.

This chain joins TRBV6-5 and TRBJ1-1; no clear D gene. V was pared by 4 bases and J by 5 bases, with 11 bases between. In germline, CDR1 is MNHEY, CDR2 SVGAGI. This CDR3 has 13 amino acids. The CDR3 region has the DNA TGTGCCAGCAGTTTATCAGGAGGGACTGAAGCTTTCTTT. Translated, it gives CASSLSGGTEAFF.

V gene TRBV27 combines with J gene TRBJ2-7; the D is unclear. The CDR3 is 13 residues long. V lost 6 bases to trimming and J lost 4 bases, with 13 bases between them. In germline, CDR1 is MNHEY, CDR2 SMNVEV (reference sequence). For the CDR3, the DNA is TGTGCCAGCAGCTTCGGACCTTCTTACGAGCAGTACTTC. This codes for CASSFGPSYEQYF.

The chain uses TRBV11-3 and TRBJ2-2; 9 bases match TRBD1. The germline gives CDR1 SGHNT, CDR2 YENEEA. The CDR3 covers 17 residues. With V trimmed by 6 bases and J by 4 bases, 12 bases remained unmatched. The CDR3 region has the DNA TGTGCCAGCAGTTCTCCGCTAGCGGACAGGGGCACCGGGGAGCTGTTTTTT. Translated: CASSSPLADRGTGELFF.

The chain combines TRBV3-1 (or the pseudogene TRBV3-2) with TRBJ2-3; TRBD2 aligns across 7 bases. V lost 1 base and J lost 0; bases outside the gene matches: 10. Looked up from germline, CDR1 is LGHDT and CDR2 is YNNKEL (reference sequence). The CDR3 is 18 amino acids. The CDR3 DNA reads as TGTGCCAGCAGCCAAGTCCTACGTAAGCGGGGAAGCACAGATACGCAGTATTTT. Protein: CASSQVLRKRGSTDTQYF.

The V call is TRBV2, the J call TRBJ1-3; D not resolved. Germline V gene sequence: CDR1 SNHLY, CDR2 FYNNEI. With 7 bases removed from V and 9 bases from J, the gap between germline ends came to 16 bases. CDR3 length: 13 amino acids. CDR3 coding DNA: TGTGCCAGCACCTATACCGCGGGTTCCACCATATATTTT. Its protein product is CASTYTAGSTIYF.

V is TRBV7-2 and J is TRBJ2-7; 10 nucleotides line up with TRBD2. Germline V lookup: CDR1 SGHTA, CDR2 FQGNSA. The trim removed 4 bases at V and 5 bases at J, leaving 5 bases unmatched. There are 14 residues in the CDR3. Here the CDR3 reads CASSSTSGTHEQYF. The CDR3 region has the DNA TGTGCCAGCAGCTCTACTAGCGGGACTCACGAGCAGTACTTC.

J is TRBJ1-2 and V is TRBV19, with 7 bases lining up with TRBD1. The CDR3 spans 14 residues. Germline values: CDR1 LNHDA, CDR2 SQIVND (reference sequence). The junction had 7 bases not matched to a gene; V was cut back by 5 bases and J by 4 bases. Here the CDR3 DNA reads TGTGCCAGTAGTGGGGGACAGTTCCTCTATGGCTACACCTTC. Translated: CASSGGQFLYGYTF.

The chain uses TRBV28 and TRBJ2-7, with 7 bases matching TRBD1. V shed 7 bases, J shed 2 bases, and the junction held 5 bases outside the gene matches. CDR3 length: 13 amino acids. Germline V gene sequence: CDR1 MDHEN, CDR2 SYDVKM. CDR3 sequence (DNA): TGTGCCAGCATTTCAGGGGGTGCCTACGAGCAGTACTTC. As protein: CASISGGAYEQYF.

The V and J genes are TRBV7-2 and TRBJ1-5; TRBD1 is a possible D gene (5 bases). Trimming removed 1 base from V and 6 bases from J, with 13 bases in between. Germline lookup yields CDR1 SGHTA and CDR2 FQGNSA. The CDR3 has 15 residues. In DNA, the CDR3 is TGTGCCAGCAGCTTAGTATGGGACGGGAGTCAGCCCCAGCATTTT. It yields the protein CASSLVWDGSQPQHF.

The V gene is TRBV6-5, the J gene TRBJ1-6; no reliable D call. V gave up 5 bases and J gave up 9 bases, with 14 bases separating them. Germline CDR1 MNHEY, CDR2 SVGAGI. This CDR3 contains 14 residues. The CDR3 bases are TGTGCCAGCAGTCCAACAACGAGAATTTCACCCCTCCACTTT. Translated, it gives CASSPTTRISPLHF.

The table lists this clone with a count of one. The rearrangement uses TRBV19 and TRBJ1-3; D call uncertain. Trimming left V 11 bases short and J 0 bases short, with 14 bases between. This CDR3 contains 14 residues. Germline values: CDR1 LNHDA, CDR2 SQIVND (reference sequence). The CDR3 DNA is TGTGCCTCCGAGGGCCTGAGCTCTGGAAACACCATATATTTT. Protein sequence: CASEGLSSGNTIYF.

This clone was recorded once. The CDR3 nucleotides are TGTGCCAGCAGTTCACAGGGTGGGTCGGGGAATCAGCCCCAGCATTTT. Its protein product is CASSSQGGSGNQPQHF. V is TRBV2 and J is TRBJ1-5, with D perhaps matching TRBD1 (6 bases). CDR1 is SNHLY and CDR2 is FYNNEI in the germline V gene. The CDR3 has 16 amino acids. V lost 5 bases and J 4 bases, leaving 18 bases between the germline ends.

CDR3 sequence (DNA): TGTGCCAGCAGTGAATGGGGGGCCTCCTACAATGAGCAGTTCTTC. Protein product: CASSEWGASYNEQFF. The V and J genes are TRBV6-4 and TRBJ2-1; possibly TRBD1 or TRBD2 for D (6 bases each). The CDR3 is 15 amino acids. The V gene lost 3 bases and the J gene lost 0 bases, with 9 bases spanning the gap. Germline values: CDR1 MRHNA, CDR2 SNTAGT.

This chain joins TRBV2 and TRBJ2-1, with a weak D call TRBD2 (6 bases). CDR3 length equals 13 residues. Trimming took 8 bases from V and 2 from J, leaving 10 bases between them. Germline assignment: CDR1 SNHLY and CDR2 FYNNEI. In DNA, the CDR3 is TGTGCCAGCGGGGGACTGGCCTACAATGAGCAGTTCTTC. Its protein is CASGGLAYNEQFF.

The chain couples TRBV24-1 to TRBJ2-6; D ambiguous. Germline assignment: CDR1 KGHDR and CDR2 SFDVKD. CDR3 size: 18 residues. The V end lost 7 bases, the J end lost 0 bases, and 18 bases lay between the germline ends. CDR3 protein: CATRRPAALISGANVLTF. The CDR3 region has the DNA TGTGCCACCAGAAGGCCGGCGGCTCTCATCTCTGGGGCCAACGTCCTGACTTTC.

The chain links TRBV11-2 to TRBJ2-1; 11 bases are a match to TRBD2. The CDR3 runs to 15 residues. Germline V gives CDR1 SGHAT, CDR2 FQNNGV. V gave up 5 bases and J gave up 10 bases; unmatched junction bases: 10. CDR3 region: CASSPEGRLAGEQFF. The CDR3 nucleotides read TGTGCCAGCAGCCCGGAGGGCCGACTAGCGGGAGAGCAGTTCTTC. Variable domain in full (rest from reference TRBV11-2 and TRBJ2-1): EAGVAQSPRYKIIEKRQSVAFWCNPISGHATLYWYQQILGQGPKLLIQFQNNGVVDDSQLPKDRFSAERLKGVDSTLKIQPAKLEDSAVYLCASSPEGRLAGEQFFGPGTRLTVL.

Worth noting for this clone: The sample has other DNA sequences that encode this CDR3 too. DNA for the CDR3: TGTGCCAGCAGTCTCGGACAGACGAACACTGAAGCTTTCTTT. Translation: CASSLGQTNTEAFF. V and J are TRBV28 and TRBJ1-1; perhaps TRBD1 as D (6 bases). This CDR3 has 14 amino acids. V was trimmed by 5 bases and J by 1 base, leaving 11 bases between them. Looked up from germline, CDR1 is MDHEN and CDR2 is SYDVKM.

This clone was observed once. The chain has TRBV6-5 and TRBJ1-2, with unresolved D. Trimming took 11 bases from V and 4 from J, leaving 17 bases between them. CDR1 and CDR2 (germline): MNHEY, SVGAGI. This CDR3 comprises 13 residues. In DNA form, the CDR3 reads TGTGCCGGATCAGCATGGATACCCTATGGCTACACCTTC. Protein product: CAGSAWIPYGYTF.

This clone showed up just once. This chain links TRBV27 with TRBJ1-2, with TRBD1 identical over 7 bases. V dropped 0 bases and J dropped 4; count of bases not matched to a gene: 11. CDR1 is MNHEY, CDR2 SMNVEV, per germline (reference sequence). The CDR3 loop spans 17 amino acids. CDR3 region: CASSLSNEGARFYGYTF. The CDR3 DNA reads as TGTGCCAGCAGTTTATCCAATGAGGGGGCCCGATTCTATGGCTACACCTTC.

The chain is built from TRBV11-2 and TRBJ2-1; D unclear. V lost 1 base and J 0 bases, leaving 10 bases between the germline ends. This CDR3 region has 16 residues. Germline CDR1 reads SGHAT; CDR2 reads FQNNGV. CDR3 region: CASSLGALSSYNEQFF. CDR3 DNA sequence: TGTGCCAGCAGCTTAGGTGCCTTAAGCTCCTACAATGAGCAGTTCTTC.

This clone was recorded once. This chain joins TRBV5-4 and TRBJ1-1; D gene ambiguous. The germline gives CDR1 SGHNT, CDR2 YYREEE (reference sequence). Trimming pared 0 bases from V and 1 base from J, leaving 7 bases between. This CDR3 contains 14 residues. The CDR3 region has the DNA TGTGCCAGCAGCTTGGACTTGACGAACACTGAAGCTTTCTTT. Translation gives CASSLDLTNTEAFF.

The J gene is TRBJ2-3, the V gene TRBV7-2; D may be TRBD1 (5 bases). CDR1 is SGHTA and CDR2 is FQGNSA in the germline V gene. The CDR3 is 17 amino acids. With 6 bases removed from V and 0 bases from J, the gap between germline ends came to 19 bases. As DNA, the CDR3 is TGTGCCAGCAGTCGTCGCAATTACAGGTTTAGCACAGATACGCAGTATTTT. Translation: CASSRRNYRFSTDTQYF.

This clone was detected only once. One end of the junction varies from germline; a read error may be responsible. The V gene is TRBV11-2, the J gene TRBJ1-1; weak D call: TRBD1 (6 bases). The CDR3 is 13 amino acids. Germline V gene lookup returns CDR1 SGHAT and CDR2 FQNNGV. The CDR3 sequence is CASSLSQGPTAIF. For the CDR3, the DNA is TGTGCCAGCAGCTTATCGCAGGGGCCTACGGCCATCTTT.